This T cell receptor beta chain stems from a study of blood T cell repertoires in COVID-19. This clone was observed a single time. One Seattle source followed patients from active infection through their disease course. In the source study's methods: Scientists estimated how many nucleated cells there were by amplifying reference gene primers. TCRdb keeps only in-frame clones here, not all; method: immunoSEQ multiplex PCR. V and J calls and clone size follow that table, whereas D and trimming were derived from the DNA. The sample consists of 410,000 or so clones, approximately 91% of them appearing once. V shed 5 bases, J shed 8 bases, and the junction held 5 bases outside the gene matches. From germline, CDR1 is SNHLY and CDR2 FYNNEI. The CDR3 sequence is 13 residues long.

The clonotype comes from a woman aged 40 to 50 with COVID-19, enrolled during active disease. Source material: peripheral blood. The chain links TRBV2 to TRBJ1-4; TRBD1 agrees at 7 bases. The CDR3: CASSRGLIEKLFF. CDR3 coding DNA: TGTGCCAGCAGTAGGGGGCTTATAGAAAAACTGTTTTTT.